The rows below give T cell receptor beta chains drawn from one sample of a study of prognosis after radiotherapy for stage I lung cancer. TCRdb passed the multiplex PCR reads through MiXCR, listing each CDR3 protein once. Of around 14,000 distinct CDR3 sequences in the sample, about 27% are singletons; the top ten hold 10% to 15%. The starting material was PBMCs, obtained before or after stereotactic body radiation therapy (not recorded which). The receptors were sampled from a donor aged 50 or older with non-small cell lung cancer. CDR3s include the opening cysteine and the closing phenylalanine or tryptophan. The D gene is left open where the match is weak. Only some rows state a clone size, as once, few, many or a class for expanded clones.

j_call: TRBJ2-5; cdr3_length: 17; d_call: NA; clone_size: many; v_call: TRBV25-1; cdr3_nt: TGTGCCAGTACCGTAACAATCGGAACAGGGAATGAAGAGACCCAGTACTTC; cdr3_aa: CASTVTIGTGNEETQYF
j_call: TRBJ2-1; cdr3_length: 14; d_call: NA; clone_size: many; v_call: TRBV18; cdr3_nt: TGTGCCAGCTCAGATAGCGGTCCCCACAATGAGCAGTTCTTC; cdr3_aa: CASSDSGPHNEQFF
j_call: TRBJ2-7; cdr3_length: 12; d_call: NA; clone_size: many; v_call: TRBV5-6; cdr3_nt: TGTGCCAGCTCTATAGGGGACTACGAGCAGTACTTC; cdr3_aa: CASSIGDYEQYF
j_call: TRBJ1-2; cdr3_length: 13; d_call: NA; clone_size: many; v_call: TRBV10-2; cdr3_nt: TGCGCCAGCAGTGAGCCTGGAAGGGGTGGCTACACCTTC; cdr3_aa: CASSEPGRGGYTF
j_call: TRBJ2-7; cdr3_length: 14; d_call: TRBD2; clone_size: many; v_call: TRBV6-7; cdr3_nt: TGTGCCAGCAGCCCGGGACTAGCGAACTACGAGCAGTACTTC; cdr3_aa: CASSPGLANYEQYF
j_call: TRBJ1-4; cdr3_length: 15; d_call: NA; clone_size: many; v_call: TRBV28; cdr3_nt: TGTGCCAGCAGTTCCGGGGTGGGAACTAATGAAAAACTGTTTTTT; cdr3_aa: CASSSGVGTNEKLFF
j_call: TRBJ2-7; cdr3_length: 13; d_call: NA; clone_size: medium-sized; v_call: TRBV24-1; cdr3_nt: TGTGCCACCAGTGATGCCGGGGGCTACGAGCAGTACTTC; cdr3_aa: CATSDAGGYEQYF
j_call: TRBJ2-1; cdr3_length: 15; d_call: TRBD1; clone_size: many; v_call: TRBV5-1; cdr3_nt: TGCGCCAGCAGCGACGGGACAGGTGGCTACAATGAGCAGTTCTTC; cdr3_aa: CASSDGTGGYNEQFF
j_call: TRBJ2-7; cdr3_length: 12; d_call: NA; clone_size: many; v_call: TRBV2; cdr3_nt: TGTGCCAGCAGTAATCGCAGGGACGAGCAGTACTTC; cdr3_aa: CASSNRRDEQYF
j_call: TRBJ1-5; cdr3_length: 12; d_call: NA; clone_size: many; v_call: TRBV20-1; cdr3_nt: TGCAGTGCCAGGTTCCTCAATCAGCCCCAGCATTTT; cdr3_aa: CSARFLNQPQHF
j_call: TRBJ2-6; cdr3_length: 18; d_call: NA; clone_size: medium-sized; v_call: TRBV6-1; cdr3_nt: TGTGCCAGCAGTGCCCTCGGGGAGGCTTACTCTGGGGCCAACGTCCTGACTTTC; cdr3_aa: CASSALGEAYSGANVLTF
j_call: TRBJ2-7; cdr3_length: 17; d_call: TRBD2; clone_size: many; v_call: TRBV11-2; cdr3_nt: TGTGCCAGCAGCTTAGCGCCGACTAGCGGGAGTAGGGGCGAGCAGTACTTC; cdr3_aa: CASSLAPTSGSRGEQYF
j_call: TRBJ2-3; cdr3_length: 15; d_call: NA; clone_size: NA; v_call: TRBV7-8; cdr3_nt: TGTGCCAGCATCTTACTCGGGTGGAGCCCAGATACGCAGTATTTT; cdr3_aa: CASILLGWSPDTQYF
j_call: TRBJ2-6; cdr3_length: 16; d_call: NA; clone_size: NA; v_call: TRBV15; cdr3_nt: TGTGCCACCAGCAGGGACAGAGCCTGGGGGGCCAACGTCCTGACTTTC; cdr3_aa: CATSRDRAWGANVLTF
j_call: TRBJ2-7; cdr3_length: 15; d_call: NA; clone_size: NA; v_call: TRBV6-1; cdr3_nt: TGTGGCAGTGAAGCTATACCGGGGGTCCCCGGGGAGCAGTACTTC; cdr3_aa: CGSEAIPGVPGEQYF
j_call: TRBJ2-3; cdr3_length: 16; d_call: TRBD2; clone_size: many; v_call: TRBV19; cdr3_nt: TGTGCCAGTAACTCCCCTTTTAGCGGGAGTACCGATACGCAGTATTTT; cdr3_aa: CASNSPFSGSTDTQYF
j_call: TRBJ1-6; cdr3_length: 17; d_call: NA; clone_size: medium-sized; v_call: TRBV2; cdr3_nt: TGTGCCAGCAGTGAACGGGGGTCGAACAGTGCCAATTCACCCCTCCACTTT; cdr3_aa: CASSERGSNSANSPLHF
j_call: TRBJ1-1; cdr3_length: 14; d_call: TRBD1; clone_size: many; v_call: TRBV5-6; cdr3_nt: TGTGCCAGCAGGAAGGACAGGGGGAACACTGAAGCTTTCTTT; cdr3_aa: CASRKDRGNTEAFF
j_call: TRBJ2-3; cdr3_length: 15; d_call: TRBD1; clone_size: medium-sized; v_call: TRBV15; cdr3_nt: TGTGCCACCAGCGTCAGGGACAGGTTGTCAGATACGCAGTATTTT; cdr3_aa: CATSVRDRLSDTQYF